These 29 T cell receptor beta chains were sequenced from one sample in a study of T cells in Graves' hyperthyroidism and ophthalmopathy. The TCR beta CDR3 regions underwent amplification using RNA transcripts as the source. HTBI primers were employed in a first-round RT-PCR of the TCR CDR3. TCRdb passed the multiplex PCR reads through MiXCR, listing each CDR3 protein once. There are about 590,000 distinct CDR3 sequences in the sample; 15% to 19% occur only once, and approximately 7.4% lies in the top ten. The sequencing sample was made of blood. The source of these receptors is a woman in her twenties or thirties with Graves' hyperthyroidism.

This clonotype has a handful of counts. The V gene is TRBV7-3, the J gene TRBJ1-2; 10 bases map to TRBD1. V was clipped by 1 base and J by 0 bases; unmatched bases: 8. Germline values: CDR1 SGHTA, CDR2 FQGTGA. The CDR3 sequence is 18 residues long. Here the CDR3 reads CASSLMEGDRGPNYGYTF. The CDR3 DNA reads as TGTGCCAGCAGCTTAATGGAAGGGGACAGGGGCCCTAACTATGGCTACACCTTC.

The genes are TRBV9 and TRBJ2-7; D is uncertain. Germline assignment: CDR1 SGDLS and CDR2 YYNGEE. This CDR3 region has 14 residues. V lost 1 base to trimming and J lost 5 bases, with 13 bases between them. The CDR3 is CASSVSGRPHEQYF. As DNA, the CDR3 is TGTGCCAGCAGCGTATCCGGACGCCCCCACGAGCAGTACTTC. The full variable domain, in which reference TRBV9 and TRBJ2-7 provide the parts outside the CDR3, is DSGVTQTPKHLITATGQRVTLRCSPRSGDLSVYWYQQSLDQGLQFLIQYYNGEERAKGNILERFSAQQFPDLHSELNLSSLELGDSALYFCASSVSGRPHEQYFGPGTRLTVT.

The chain couples TRBV19 to TRBJ1-6; no definite D call. Trimming took 4 bases from V and 2 from J, leaving 6 bases between them. The CDR3 totals 14 residues. Germline CDR1 is LNHDA and CDR2 is SQIVND (reference sequence). The DNA for the CDR3 is TGTGCCAGTAGTACCGAGACCTATAATTCACCCCTCCACTTT. Protein product: CASSTETYNSPLHF.

The V gene is TRBV6-1, the J gene TRBJ2-1; 16 bases are a match to TRBD2. This CDR3 comprises 20 residues. The trim removed 6 bases at V and 0 bases at J, leaving 11 bases unmatched. Germline lookup yields CDR1 MNHNS and CDR2 SASEGT. Here the CDR3 reads CASRALGLAGGPGSYNEQFF. The CDR3 DNA follows: TGTGCCAGCAGAGCACTGGGACTAGCGGGAGGGCCCGGCTCCTACAATGAGCAGTTCTTC.

V and J are TRBV7-9 and TRBJ2-5; tentative D call: TRBD2 (5 bases). CDR3 size: 16 residues. Trimming stripped 1 base from V and 5 bases from J, with 17 bases between. Germline CDR1 and CDR2: SEHNR and FQNEAQ (reference sequence). In DNA, the CDR3 is TGTGCCAGCAGCTTAGGTGCAAGGGAGCTTCGCGAGACCCAGTACTTC. Protein product: CASSLGARELRETQYF.

The V and J genes are TRBV20-1 and TRBJ2-7, with D perhaps TRBD2 (6 bases). This CDR3 region has 14 residues. Trimming stripped 1 base from V and 5 bases from J, with 15 bases between. Looked up from germline, CDR1 is DFQATT and CDR2 is SNEGSKA (reference sequence). CDR3 in DNA: TGCAGTGCTAGAGTATTCGGGAGAATCGACGAGCAGTACTTC. As protein: CSARVFGRIDEQYF.

This clonotype has at least ten counts. The chain carries TRBV15 and TRBJ2-7; 9 positions match TRBD2. The CDR3 runs 16 residues. The V and J ends lost 5 bases and 2 bases, in that order; junction bases with no gene match: 10. CDR1 is LNHNV, CDR2 YYDKDF, per germline (reference sequence). In DNA, the CDR3 is TGTGCCACCAGCGATACTCGGATAGCGGGAGCCTACGAGCAGTACTTC. It yields the protein CATSDTRIAGAYEQYF.

This clonotype was seen only a few times. J is TRBJ2-1 and V is TRBV19; 9 nucleotides align to TRBD1. Trimming removed 10 bases from V and 9 bases from J; junction bases left unmatched: 10. CDR1 and CDR2 from the germline V gene are LNHDA and SQIVND (reference sequence). The CDR3 length is 13 residues. The DNA for the CDR3 is TGTGCCACCACGGGACAGGGAGTACTTGAGCAGTTCTTC. Translating it yields CATTGQGVLEQFF. The entire variable domain, with the rest obtained from reference TRBV19 and TRBJ2-1, is as follows: DGGITQSPKYLFRKEGQNVTLSCEQNLNHDAMYWYRQDPGQGLRLIYYSQIVNDFQKGDIAEGYSVSREKKESFPLTVTSAQKNPTAFYLCATTGQGVLEQFFGPGTRLTVL.

The chain joins TRBV12-3 or TRBV12-4 to TRBJ2-2; 7 nucleotides line up with TRBD1. The CDR3 extends over 15 amino acids. V lost 3 bases to trimming and J lost 5 bases; unmatched junction nucleotides: 6. The CDR3 bases are TGTGCCAGCAGTTTTAGACAGGGAAGGACCGGGGAGCTGTTTTTT. Translated, it gives CASSFRQGRTGELFF.

This clonotype has only a few counts. The chain carries TRBV6-1 and TRBJ2-7; the D is unclear. V was pared by 7 bases and J by 2 bases, with 21 bases between. The CDR3 loop spans 16 amino acids. CDR1 MNHNS and CDR2 SASEGT come from the germline V gene. CDR3 in DNA: TGTGCCAGCACCCCCTCGGCAACGGGCCTCCCCTACGAGCAGTACTTC. It encodes CASTPSATGLPYEQYF.

The rearrangement joins TRBV25-1 to TRBJ2-7, with D possibly matching TRBD2 (6 bases). CDR1 is MGHDK, CDR2 SYGVNS, per germline. V dropped 3 bases and J dropped 3 bases, with 15 bases sitting between them. The CDR3 runs to 15 residues. The DNA of the CDR3 is TGTGCCAGCAGTGACCCCTCGGAGGGCCGCTACGAGCAGTACTTC. Protein sequence: CASSDPSEGRYEQYF.

This clonotype was counted ten times or more. The V and J genes are TRBV20-1 and TRBJ2-7, with TRBD2 identical over 10 bases. V shed 3 bases and J 1 base; nucleotides not matched to a gene: 6. Germline V gene lookup returns CDR1 DFQATT and CDR2 SNEGSKA (reference sequence). The CDR3 has 15 amino acids. The CDR3 DNA sequence: TGCAGTGCTAGGGGAGTAGCGGGAGGTTCCTACGAGCAGTACTTC. Translated, it gives CSARGVAGGSYEQYF.

The chain joins TRBV7-9 to TRBJ2-7; possible D gene TRBD1, 5 bases. The V gene lost 5 bases and the J gene lost 4 bases, with 12 bases spanning the gap. CDR1 and CDR2 from the germline V gene are SEHNR and FQNEAQ (reference sequence). This CDR3 has 13 residues. CDR3 in DNA: TGTGCCAGCAGCAATGACAGAAGGTACGAGCAGTACTTC. Its translation is CASSNDRRYEQYF.

This chain uses TRBV19 with TRBJ2-2; possible D gene TRBD2, 6 bases. Per germline, CDR1 LNHDA and CDR2 SQIVND (reference sequence). The CDR3 is 14 amino acids. Between the trimmed V and J ends, which lost 6 bases and 4 bases, there was a span of 12 bases. The chain's CDR3 is CASRRGSGTGELFF. CDR3 bases: TGTGCCAGTAGACGGGGGAGTGGCACCGGGGAGCTGTTTTTT.

There are a few counts of this clonotype. The chain joins TRBV30 to TRBJ1-3, with D uncertain. The CDR3 covers 13 residues. V lost 5 bases, J lost 0 bases, and 8 bases lay in between. CDR1 and CDR2 from the germline V gene are GTSNPN and SVGIG (reference sequence). The CDR3 sequence: CAWGLNSGNTIYF. The CDR3 bases are TGTGCCTGGGGACTGAACTCTGGAAACACCATATATTTT.

This clonotype has at least ten counts. The V and J genes are TRBV7-6 and TRBJ1-2; TRBD1 matches at 7 bases. This CDR3 region has 14 residues. The germline V gene has CDR1 SGHVS and CDR2 FNYEAQ. V lost 5 bases and J lost 6; bases outside the gene matches: 9. CDR3 residues: CASSHLDRQDGYTF. CDR3 in DNA: TGTGCCAGCAGCCATTTGGACAGGCAAGATGGCTACACCTTC.

This clonotype was observed at least ten times. The chain is built from TRBV20-1 and TRBJ2-7, with 9 bases matching TRBD1. Germline V gene lookup returns CDR1 DFQATT and CDR2 SNEGSKA (reference sequence). The V gene end was trimmed by 4 bases and the J gene end by 4 bases; junction bases not matched to a gene: 5. The CDR3 consists of 13 residues. CDR3 sequence (DNA): TGCAGTGCTATCCTGGACAGGGGTTACGAGCAGTACTTC. It is translated as CSAILDRGYEQYF.

The genes are TRBV7-9 and TRBJ2-3; D remains ambiguous. The CDR3 extends over 14 amino acids. The V gene lost 3 bases and the J gene lost 6 bases, with 13 bases spanning the gap. Germline-derived CDR1 and CDR2 are SEHNR and FQNEAQ (reference sequence). The CDR3 protein is CASSFQTREDTQYF. DNA for the CDR3: TGTGCCAGCAGCTTCCAAACGCGAGAGGATACGCAGTATTTT.

This clonotype was counted at least ten times. The genes are TRBV12-3 or TRBV12-4 and TRBJ2-5, with a weak D call TRBD1 (6 bases). Trimming removed 5 bases at V and 5 bases at J, with 18 bases between. The CDR3 has 15 amino acids. CDR3 coding DNA: TGTGCCAGCAGTCCGATCAGGGGCGCGGAGGAGACCCAGTACTTC. It translates to CASSPIRGAEETQYF.

This chain links TRBV2 with TRBJ1-2, with a possible D match to TRBD1 (5 bases). Trimming took 6 bases from V and 8 from J, leaving 13 bases between them. This CDR3 has 12 amino acids. Per germline, CDR1 SNHLY and CDR2 FYNNEI. CDR3 region: CASRSGTSGYTF. The DNA of the CDR3 is TGTGCCAGCAGGTCCGGGACTAGCGGCTACACCTTC. Drawing the rest from reference TRBV2 and TRBJ1-2, the complete variable domain is EPEVTQTPSHQVTQMGQEVILRCVPISNHLYFYWYRQILGQKVEFLVSFYNNEISEKSEIFDDQFSVERPDGSNFTLKIRSTKLEDSAMYFCASRSGTSGYTFGSGTRLTVV.

This clonotype was recorded at least ten times. As DNA, the CDR3 is TGTGCCAGCAGTCCAGGTGGAGCGGGTGTCTACGAGCAGTACTTC. As protein: CASSPGGAGVYEQYF. The gene calls are TRBV28 and TRBJ2-7; a possible D gene is TRBD2 (6 bases). With 5 bases removed from V and 3 bases from J, the gap between germline ends came to 17 bases. Germline CDR1 MDHEN, CDR2 SYDVKM. This CDR3 is 15 amino acids long.

This clonotype occurred many times. The chain joins TRBV28 to TRBJ2-1; D unresolved. CDR3 length: 12 amino acids. V dropped 3 bases and J dropped 6 bases, with 6 bases sitting between them. The germline V gene encodes CDR1 MDHEN and CDR2 SYDVKM. CDR3 in amino acids: CASSLISNEQFF. CDR3 coding DNA: TGTGCCAGCAGTTTGATCAGCAATGAGCAGTTCTTC.

Many counts were recorded for this clonotype. The genes are TRBV7-9 and TRBJ2-1, with 8 bases matching TRBD2. Germline V gives CDR1 SEHNR, CDR2 FQNEAQ (reference sequence). The J segment lost 4 bases and the V segment lost 4 bases, leaving 12 bases of the junction unmatched. The CDR3 is made up of 17 amino acids. The CDR3 DNA reads TGTGCCAGCAGCTCAGGACTAGCAGAGATTTGGTACAATGAGCAGTTCTTC. Translated, it gives CASSSGLAEIWYNEQFF. Full variable domain (remainder filled in from reference TRBV7-9 and TRBJ2-1): DTGVSQNPRHKITKRGQNVTFRCDPISEHNRLYWYRQTLGQGPEFLTYFQNEAQLEKSRLLSDRFSAERPKGSFSTLEIQRTEQGDSAMYLCASSSGLAEIWYNEQFFGPGTRLTVL.

This clonotype was counted at least ten times. V is TRBV28 and J is TRBJ1-5; D might be TRBD1 (6 bases). V lost 7 bases, J lost 7 bases, and 17 bases lay in between. CDR1 is MDHEN, CDR2 SYDVKM, per germline. This CDR3 is built from 14 residues. DNA of the CDR3: TGTGCCAGCATCGGAACAGGGTATCAACAGCCCCAGCATTTT. Amino acids: CASIGTGYQQPQHF.

This clonotype has more than one count but fewer than ten. The J gene is TRBJ2-5, the V gene TRBV20-1, with no clear D. CDR1 and CDR2 from the germline V gene are DFQATT and SNEGSKA (reference sequence). This CDR3 region has 13 residues. The ends were cut back, 1 base at V and 3 bases at J, with 9 bases in the middle. This CDR3 is CSARADVKETQYF. The CDR3 nucleotides read TGCAGTGCTAGAGCAGACGTGAAAGAGACCCAGTACTTC.

At least ten counts were recorded for this clonotype. The chain has TRBV2 and TRBJ2-7; 9 nucleotides align to TRBD2. Germline CDR1 and CDR2: SNHLY and FYNNEI. The CDR3 runs to 15 residues. The ends lost 1 base at V and 5 bases at J; junction bases unmatched: 6. The CDR3 DNA reads as TGTGCCAGCAGTGAAGGTCTAGCGGGAACTAACGAGCAGTACTTC. Amino acids: CASSEGLAGTNEQYF.

This clonotype has a count of ten or more. The V and J genes are TRBV5-6 and TRBJ1-2; D perhaps matches TRBD1 (6 bases). The CDR3 spans 14 residues. Trimming pared 0 bases from V and 5 bases from J, leaving 11 bases between. CDR1 and CDR2 (germline): SGHDT, YYEEEE. The CDR3, as DNA: TGTGCCAGCAGCTTGGGGCCAGGGGCTTATGGCTACACCTTC. Its translation: CASSLGPGAYGYTF.

The rearrangement joins TRBV29-1 to TRBJ2-1, with D tentatively TRBD1 (6 bases). Germline V CDR1 and CDR2: SQVTM, ANQGSEA. This CDR3 contains 13 residues. V was pared by 4 bases and J by 9 bases, with 16 bases between. The CDR3 DNA reads as TGCAGCGTTGGAATCCAGGGGCTTGGTGAGCAGTTCTTC. It yields the protein CSVGIQGLGEQFF.

This clonotype was seen repeatedly, ten times or more. The chain couples TRBV7-3 to TRBJ2-1, with 7 bases identical to TRBD2. Trimming took 3 bases from V and 1 from J; bases not matched to a gene: 3. Per the germline V gene, CDR1 is SGHTA and CDR2 is FQGTGA. The CDR3 covers 15 residues. This CDR3 is CASSFWGGSYNEQFF. Written as DNA, the CDR3 is TGTGCCAGCAGCTTCTGGGGGGGGTCCTACAATGAGCAGTTCTTC.